Below are 9 T cell receptor beta chains sequenced from a single sample in a study of blood T cell repertoires in COVID-19. Clones were read by immunoSEQ multiplex PCR, and TCRdb kept only the in-frame ones, dropping some. The table has fewer than 350,000 clones, more than 75% seen once. Sequenced: PBMCs or T cells enriched from blood (not recorded which). These receptors were taken from a woman aged 55 to 70 in a cohort exposed to, infected with or recovered from COVID-19 (not recorded which).

A word on this clone: Other DNA sequences in this specimen translate into the identical CDR3. The CDR3, as DNA: TGCGCCAGCAGCCAAGGGGCAGGAACCTACGAGCAGTACTTC. Translating it yields CASSQGAGTYEQYF. The chain has TRBV4-1 and TRBJ2-7; D unclear. The CDR3 runs 14 residues. V lost 1 base, J lost 2 bases, and 9 bases lay in between. Germline V lookup: CDR1 MGHRA, CDR2 YSYEKL.

V is TRBV18 and J is TRBJ1-6, with 9 bases that match TRBD1. This CDR3 has 14 residues. The germline V gene has CDR1 KGHSH and CDR2 LQKENI. The V segment lost 4 bases and the J segment 5 bases; nucleotides outside the gene matches: 0. As DNA, the CDR3 is TGTGCCAGCTCACGGGACAGGGATAATTCACCCCTCCACTTT. This translates into CASSRDRDNSPLHF.

This clone was recorded a few times. The chain combines TRBV6-5 with TRBJ2-7; 7 bases line up with TRBD2. Germline CDR1 is MNHEY and CDR2 is SVGAGI. The CDR3 spans 16 residues. Trimming cost V 2 bases and J 2 bases; bases outside gene matches: 9. The CDR3 sequence is CASSYKGGSPTYEQYF. CDR3 nucleotide sequence: TGTGCCAGCAGTTACAAGGGCGGGAGTCCTACCTACGAGCAGTACTTC.

In DNA, the CDR3 is TGCGCCAGCAGCTTGGGACTAGCGGTTGTCTCAGATACGCAGTATTTT. This codes for CASSLGLAVVSDTQYF. This chain connects TRBV5-1 to TRBJ2-3; 9 positions match TRBD2. The CDR3 consists of 16 residues. Germline values: CDR1 SGHRS, CDR2 YFSETQ. With V trimmed by 0 bases and J by 4 bases, 6 bases remained unmatched.

The chain recombines TRBV6-5 with TRBJ2-7, with 10 positions matching TRBD1. Per the germline V gene, CDR1 is MNHEY and CDR2 is SVGAGI. CDR3 size: 14 residues. With V trimmed by 2 bases and J by 4 bases, 2 bases remained unmatched. The CDR3 nucleotides read TGTGCCAGCAGTTACGGGACAGGGGTTTACGAGCAGTACTTC. Its translation is CASSYGTGVYEQYF.

V is TRBV30 and J is TRBJ2-1, with a possible D match to TRBD2 (5 bases). The germline gives CDR1 GTSNPN, CDR2 SVGIG (reference sequence). The CDR3 extends over 15 amino acids. V gave up 2 bases and J gave up 2 bases, with 13 bases separating them. The CDR3 here is CAWSLREWPYNEQFF. The DNA for the CDR3 is TGTGCCTGGAGTCTGAGGGAGTGGCCCTACAATGAGCAGTTCTTC.

Written as DNA, the CDR3 is TGTGCCAGTAGTATTCGCAGACTAGCGGGACGGAATGAGCAGTTCTTC. This gives the protein CASSIRRLAGRNEQFF. The chain employs TRBV19 and TRBJ2-1; 11 nucleotides agree with TRBD2. Trimming at V came to 3 bases and at J to 7 bases, leaving 8 bases not matched to a gene. CDR1 and CDR2 (germline): LNHDA, SQIVND (reference sequence). This CDR3 is 16 amino acids long.

This clone has a single count. The chain recombines TRBV28 with TRBJ1-4; no firm D call. This CDR3 is built from 16 residues. V lost 2 bases to trimming and J lost 0 bases, with 10 bases between them. The germline V gene has CDR1 MDHEN and CDR2 SYDVKM. As DNA, the CDR3 is TGTGCCAGCAGTTTACTCTCACCGGCAACTAATGAAAAACTGTTTTTT. Translating it yields CASSLLSPATNEKLFF.

The chain joins TRBV2 to TRBJ2-6, with D possibly TRBD1 on 6 matching bases. The CDR3 has 15 amino acids. Germline values: CDR1 SNHLY, CDR2 FYNNEI. V shed 6 bases and J shed 1 base, with 10 bases lying between them. The CDR3 nucleotides are TGTGCCAGCAGACAACAGGGATCTGGGGCCAACGTCCTGACTTTC. Its protein product is CASRQQGSGANVLTF.